The 9 T cell receptor beta chains below all came from one sample that was sequenced in a study of T cell changes during pregnancy in multiple sclerosis. Sequencing was performed with immunoSEQ multiplex PCR; in TCRdb, only in-frame clones are kept and a portion is missing. The sample contains under 35,000 clones, about 85% of which appear only once. The sequenced sample was CD8+ T cells from peripheral blood mononuclear cells, obtained after pregnancy. The receptor source for this set is a female donor with multiple sclerosis, enrolled in a pregnancy study.

The V and J genes are TRBV11-2 and TRBJ2-7; D perhaps matches TRBD2 (6 bases). The V gene lost 5 bases and the J gene lost 5 bases, with 19 bases spanning the gap. The CDR3 runs 15 residues. Germline CDR1 is SGHAT and CDR2 is FQNNGV. The CDR3 loop reads CASSPEEGLLDEQYF. The CDR3, as DNA: TGTGCCAGCAGCCCCGAGGAGGGATTACTCGACGAGCAGTACTTC.

The count of this clone is one. The chain couples TRBV4-1 to TRBJ1-2; the D gene is possibly TRBD1 (6 bases). The V end lost 4 bases, the J end lost 6 bases, and 15 bases lay between the germline ends. The CDR3 has 14 residues. Germline V gene lookup returns CDR1 MGHRA and CDR2 YSYEKL. The DNA of the CDR3 is TGCGCCAGCAGCCCCCGGGCAGGGGCGGATGGCTACACCTTC. Protein product: CASSPRAGADGYTF.

The DNA for the CDR3 is TGCAGCGTTGGGGTAGCGGGCGTCTATGGCTACACCTTC. Protein product: CSVGVAGVYGYTF. This chain links TRBV29-1 with TRBJ1-2; D is uncertain. This CDR3 is built from 13 residues. Trimming took off 4 bases at V and 4 bases at J, with 13 bases between the two ends. Looked up from germline, CDR1 is SQVTM and CDR2 is ANQGSEA.

V usage is TRBV30 and J usage is TRBJ1-1; D may be TRBD1 (6 bases). Germline V gives CDR1 GTSNPN, CDR2 SVGIG (reference sequence). The CDR3 consists of 11 residues. Trimming shortened V by 7 bases and J by 10 bases, and 16 bases separated the two germline ends. As DNA, the CDR3 is TGTGCCTCGACAGGTTACGGCGGAGCTTTCTTT. Translating gives CASTGYGGAFF.

This chain connects TRBV6-6 to TRBJ1-2, with 9 bases that match TRBD1. The length of the CDR3 is 15 residues. The trim removed 6 bases at V and 4 bases at J, leaving 9 bases unmatched. Germline CDR1 reads MNHNY; CDR2 reads SVGAGI (reference sequence). The CDR3 spells CASSPVRTGAYGYTF. DNA for the CDR3: TGTGCCAGCAGCCCAGTCCGGACAGGGGCCTATGGCTACACCTTC.

This chain uses TRBV5-4 with TRBJ2-1; a weak D match, TRBD1 (7 bases). This CDR3 comprises 18 residues. V was cut by 3 bases and J by 0 bases, with 19 bases left in between. Per germline, CDR1 SGHNT and CDR2 YYREEE (reference sequence). The CDR3 coding sequence is TGTGCCAGCAGCTCCAAAGGGGGCGGGGCAAGCTCCTACAATGAGCAGTTCTTC. Protein: CASSSKGGGASSYNEQFF.

The chain is built from TRBV5-6 and TRBJ1-2, with TRBD1 as a possible D gene (6 bases). Germline lookup yields CDR1 SGHDT and CDR2 YYEEEE. V was pared by 4 bases and J by 4 bases, with 14 bases between. This CDR3 has 14 amino acids. The CDR3 DNA reads as TGTGCCAGCAGCGTTGGGGGCTCAAGCTATGGCTACACCTTC. Residues: CASSVGGSSYGYTF.

The chain has TRBV7-8 and TRBJ2-7; D unclear. Germline V gives CDR1 SGHVS, CDR2 FQNEAQ. Trimming pared 5 bases from V and 4 bases from J, leaving 12 bases between. The CDR3 loop spans 13 amino acids. CDR3 bases: TGTGCCAGCAGCCCCGGGTCCTTGTACGAGCAGTACTTC. As protein: CASSPGSLYEQYF.

The J gene is TRBJ2-1, the V gene TRBV27; D is undetermined. Germline values: CDR1 MNHEY, CDR2 SMNVEV (reference sequence). This CDR3 region has 15 residues. Trimming stripped 5 bases from V and 2 bases from J, with 13 bases between. The CDR3 DNA reads as TGTGCCAGCAGTCTACCACGGGTTCCCTACAATGAGCAGTTCTTC. As protein: CASSLPRVPYNEQFF.